What follows is one T cell receptor (beta chain) and its context. Its target is not known. Germline CDR1 reads MRHNA; CDR2 reads SNTAGT. J lost 13 bases, V lost 2 bases, and 6 bases had no gene match. The CDR3 covers 13 residues. An Oncomine TCR Beta short-read assay was used to sequence the DNA from cultured CD4+ T cells. It was cultured CD4+ T cells from which genomic DNA was extracted. TCRdb reprocessed the PCR reads via MiXCR and lists one record per CDR3 protein. The sample shows nearly 8,000 distinct CDR3 sequences, approximately 59% of them seen only once. The sample comes from a study of vaccination and CD4 T cells after COVID-19. Study details: Cells received overlapping spike peptides from SARS-CoV-2, HCoV-NL63, HCoV-OC43 and HCoV-229E as stimulation. A CEFX pool, an HIV-1 Nef pool, or no peptide went to control cultures.

Treatment in this sample: 10-day PBMC culture with coronavirus spike peptide pools or control peptides (ViraFEST assay). Once peptide pools had expanded antigen-specific T cells, ViraFEST sequenced TCRs. This clonotype was sampled from a human donor who had recovered from COVID-19. The sample was CD4+ T cells from blood, cultured in vitro. The J gene is TRBJ2-1, the V gene TRBV6-4; the match to TRBD1 covers 9 bases. CDR3 nucleotides: TGTGCCAGCAGTGACGGGGGGACAGGGAAACAGTTCTTC. It specifies CASSDGGTGKQFF.